Listed here are 9 T cell receptor beta chains from one sample, sequenced in a study of cytomegalovirus exposure and HLA in healthy donors. The study ran its PCR with 60 Vbeta and 13 Jbeta primers. Data came from immunoSEQ multiplex PCR; TCRdb stores just in-frame clones and leaves some out. The table lists 130,000 to 150,000 clones, 84% of them singletons, with over 2% in the top ten. The material sequenced was PBMCs. All receptors derive from a boy between 2 and 10 years old in good health and CMV-seronegative.

The chain uses TRBV28 and TRBJ1-1, with TRBD1 matching over 7 bases. The CDR3 runs 15 residues. V shed 5 bases, J shed 7 bases, and the junction held 13 bases outside the gene matches. Germline V gene sequence: CDR1 MDHEN, CDR2 SYDVKM. CDR3 coding DNA: TGTGCCAGCAGTCCGCCGGGAGGGGGCGGTCTTGAAGCTTTCTTT. Translation: CASSPPGGGGLEAFF.

The chain has TRBV5-1 and TRBJ1-6; D is possibly TRBD1 (5 bases). Germline-derived CDR1 and CDR2 are SGHRS and YFSETQ. The CDR3 length is 15 residues. V lost 0 bases, J lost 8 bases, and 12 bases lay in between. CDR3 in amino acids: CASSLGSRADSPLHF. The DNA for the CDR3 is TGCGCCAGCAGCTTGGGTTCCAGGGCGGATTCACCCCTCCACTTT.

The gene calls are TRBV5-4 and TRBJ2-5; D call uncertain. Germline V gene lookup returns CDR1 SGHNT and CDR2 YYREEE (reference sequence). The ends were cut back, 1 base at V and 2 bases at J, with 9 bases in the middle. This CDR3 region has 14 residues. The CDR3 nucleotides are TGTGCCAGCAGCTTGCAGATCGGGCAAGAGACCCAGTACTTC. This sequence encodes CASSLQIGQETQYF.

This chain connects TRBV6-5 to TRBJ2-2, with TRBD2 identical over 9 bases. Germline V gene data show CDR1 as MNHEY and CDR2 as SVGAGI. The CDR3 length is 13 residues. J lost 6 bases, V lost 10 bases, and 6 bases had no gene match. The CDR3 loop reads CAIARGGPGELFF. The CDR3 DNA follows: TGTGCCATCGCGCGGGGGGGACCCGGGGAGCTGTTTTTT.

The chain links TRBV7-6 to TRBJ1-5; 7 bases map to TRBD1. The germline V gene encodes CDR1 SGHVS and CDR2 FNYEAQ. The length of the CDR3 is 15 residues. V shed 1 base, J shed 4 bases, and the junction held 4 bases outside the gene matches. The CDR3 here is CASSLGQGLNQPQHF. The CDR3 DNA is TGTGCCAGCAGCTTAGGACAGGGATTAAATCAGCCCCAGCATTTT.

This chain uses TRBV4-3 with TRBJ2-5, with D unresolved. The assigned J gene may be wrong: the sequence end matches TRBJ2-7 better. The CDR3 totals 15 residues. Germline V gene sequence: CDR1 LGHNA, CDR2 YSLEER. The CDR3 here is CASSQDYGATYEQYF. CDR3 coding DNA: TGCGCCAGCAGCCAAGATTACGGAGCAACCTACGAGCAGTACTTC.

J is TRBJ2-7 and V is TRBV11-2; 9 positions agree with TRBD1. Germline V gives CDR1 SGHAT, CDR2 FQNNGV. The CDR3 covers 18 residues. Trimming removed 6 bases from V and 4 bases from J; junction bases left unmatched: 19. This chain's CDR3 is CASRLMNLDRGGEYEQYF. In nucleotides, the CDR3 is TGTGCCAGCAGGCTAATGAACCTGGACAGGGGCGGAGAATACGAGCAGTACTTC.

The chain recombines TRBV9 with TRBJ1-5; D ambiguous. V was shortened by 0 bases and J by 7 bases, with 20 bases between the two germline ends. Germline V CDR1 and CDR2: SGDLS, YYNGEE. CDR3 length: 17 amino acids. The CDR3 reads CASSVAERGRRQQPQHF. As DNA, the CDR3 is TGTGCCAGCAGCGTAGCTGAGAGAGGGAGGAGGCAACAGCCCCAGCATTTT.

The rearrangement joins TRBV27 to TRBJ2-1, with TRBD1 identical over 7 bases. This CDR3 is 16 amino acids long. In germline, CDR1 is MNHEY, CDR2 SMNVEV (reference sequence). V was clipped by 6 bases and J by 2 bases; unmatched bases: 10. In DNA, the CDR3 is TGTGCCAGCAGCATGGACGAAGGACAGGCCTACAATGAGCAGTTCTTC. Residues: CASSMDEGQAYNEQFF.